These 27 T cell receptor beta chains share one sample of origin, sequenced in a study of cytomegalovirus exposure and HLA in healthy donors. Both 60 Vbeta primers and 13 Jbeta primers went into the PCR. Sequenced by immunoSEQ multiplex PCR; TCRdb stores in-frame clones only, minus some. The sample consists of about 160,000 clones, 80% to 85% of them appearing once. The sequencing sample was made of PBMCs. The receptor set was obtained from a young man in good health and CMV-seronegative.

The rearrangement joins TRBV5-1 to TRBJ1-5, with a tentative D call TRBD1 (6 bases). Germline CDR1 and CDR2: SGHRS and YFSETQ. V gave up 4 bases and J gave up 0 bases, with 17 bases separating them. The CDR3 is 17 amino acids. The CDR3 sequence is CASSGPGELYSNQPQHF. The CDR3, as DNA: TGCGCCAGCAGCGGACCAGGGGAACTTTATAGCAATCAGCCCCAGCATTTT.

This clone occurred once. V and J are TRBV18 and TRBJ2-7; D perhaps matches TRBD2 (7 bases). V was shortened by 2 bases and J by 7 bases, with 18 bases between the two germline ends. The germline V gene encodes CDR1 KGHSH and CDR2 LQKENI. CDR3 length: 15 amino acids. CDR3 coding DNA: TGTGCCAGCTCACCAGGGAGGGGGGCTGGAGTTGAGCAGTACTTC. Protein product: CASSPGRGAGVEQYF.

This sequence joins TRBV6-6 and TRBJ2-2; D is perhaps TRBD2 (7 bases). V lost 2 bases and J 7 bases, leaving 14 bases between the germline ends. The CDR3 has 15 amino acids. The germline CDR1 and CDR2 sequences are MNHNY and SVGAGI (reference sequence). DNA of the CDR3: TGTGCCAGCAGTTACGGGGGGGGGCTAGGCGGGGAGCTGTTTTTT. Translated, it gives CASSYGGGLGGELFF.

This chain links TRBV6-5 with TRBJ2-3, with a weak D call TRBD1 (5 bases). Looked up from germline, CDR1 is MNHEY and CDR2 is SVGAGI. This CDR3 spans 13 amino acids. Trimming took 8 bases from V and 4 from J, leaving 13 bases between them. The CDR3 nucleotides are TGTGCCAGCCGAGGCAGGGCGGCAGATACGCAGTATTTT. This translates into CASRGRAADTQYF.

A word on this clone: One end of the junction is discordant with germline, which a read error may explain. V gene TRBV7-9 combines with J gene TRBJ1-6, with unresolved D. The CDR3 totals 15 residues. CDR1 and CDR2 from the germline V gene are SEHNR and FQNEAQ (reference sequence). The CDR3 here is CSSSFYRIRNSPLHF. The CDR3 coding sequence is TGTTCCAGCAGCTTTTACAGAATCCGAAATTCACCCCTCCACTTT.

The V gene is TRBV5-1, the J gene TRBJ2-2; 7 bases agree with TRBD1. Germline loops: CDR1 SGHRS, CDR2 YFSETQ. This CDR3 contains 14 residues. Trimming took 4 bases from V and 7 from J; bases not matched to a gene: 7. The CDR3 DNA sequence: TGCGCCAGCAGCCTTCTCAGGGACAGCGGGGAGCTGTTTTTT. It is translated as CASSLLRDSGELFF.

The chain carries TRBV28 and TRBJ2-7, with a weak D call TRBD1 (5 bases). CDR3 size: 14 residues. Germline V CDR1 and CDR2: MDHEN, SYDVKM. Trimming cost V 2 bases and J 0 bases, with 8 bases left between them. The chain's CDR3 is CASSLQGYSYEQYF. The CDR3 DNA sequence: TGTGCCAGCAGTTTACAGGGCTACTCCTACGAGCAGTACTTC.

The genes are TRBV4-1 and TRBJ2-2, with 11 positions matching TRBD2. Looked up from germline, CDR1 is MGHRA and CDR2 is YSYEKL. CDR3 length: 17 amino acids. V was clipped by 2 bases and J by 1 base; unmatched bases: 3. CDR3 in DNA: TGCGCCAGCAGCCAACCAGGACTAGCGGGGAACACCGGGGAGCTGTTTTTT. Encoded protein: CASSQPGLAGNTGELFF.

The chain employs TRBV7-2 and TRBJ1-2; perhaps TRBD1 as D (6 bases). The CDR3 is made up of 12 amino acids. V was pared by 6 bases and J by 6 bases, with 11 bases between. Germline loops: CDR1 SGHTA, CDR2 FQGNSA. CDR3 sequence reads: CASSAWTDGYTF. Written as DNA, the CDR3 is TGTGCCAGCAGTGCTTGGACAGATGGCTACACCTTC. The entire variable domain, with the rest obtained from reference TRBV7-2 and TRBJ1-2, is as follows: GAGVSQSPSNKVTEKGKDVELRCDPISGHTALYWYRQSLGQGLEFLIYFQGNSAPDKSGLPSDRFSAERTGGSVSTLTIQRTQQEDSAVYLCASSAWTDGYTFGSGTRLTVV.

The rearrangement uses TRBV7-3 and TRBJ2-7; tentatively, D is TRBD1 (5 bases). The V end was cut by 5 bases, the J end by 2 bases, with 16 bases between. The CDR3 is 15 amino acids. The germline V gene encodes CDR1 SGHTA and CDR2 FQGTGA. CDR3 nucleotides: TGTGCCAGCAGCCCAGGGCAGGGAACCCCCTACGAGCAGTACTTC. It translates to CASSPGQGTPYEQYF.

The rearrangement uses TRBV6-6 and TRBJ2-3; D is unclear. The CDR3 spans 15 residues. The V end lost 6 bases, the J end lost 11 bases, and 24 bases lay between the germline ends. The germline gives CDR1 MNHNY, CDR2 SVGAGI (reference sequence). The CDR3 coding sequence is TGTGCCAGCAGCCCACGATGGCCCCCGCTGCCGGGGCAGTATTTT. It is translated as CASSPRWPPLPGQYF.

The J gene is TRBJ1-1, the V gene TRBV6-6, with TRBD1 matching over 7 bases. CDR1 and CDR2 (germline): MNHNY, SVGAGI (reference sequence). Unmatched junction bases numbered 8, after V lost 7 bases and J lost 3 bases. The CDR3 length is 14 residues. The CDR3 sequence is CASIPTGSDTEAFF. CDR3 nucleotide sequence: TGTGCCAGCATCCCGACAGGGAGTGACACTGAAGCTTTCTTT.

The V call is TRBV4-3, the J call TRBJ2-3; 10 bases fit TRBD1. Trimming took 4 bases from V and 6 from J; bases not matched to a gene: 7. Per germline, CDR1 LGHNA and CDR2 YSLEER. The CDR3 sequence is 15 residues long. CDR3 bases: TGCGCCAGCAGCCCCCGGACAGGGGGAGGGGATACGCAGTATTTT. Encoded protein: CASSPRTGGGDTQYF.

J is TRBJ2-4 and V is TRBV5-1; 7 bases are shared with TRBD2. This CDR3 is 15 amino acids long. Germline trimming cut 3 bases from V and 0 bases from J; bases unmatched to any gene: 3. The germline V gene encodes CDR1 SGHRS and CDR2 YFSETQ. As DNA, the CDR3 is TGCGCCAGCAGCTGGGAGGGTGGAGCCAAAAACATTCAGTACTTC. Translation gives CASSWEGGAKNIQYF.

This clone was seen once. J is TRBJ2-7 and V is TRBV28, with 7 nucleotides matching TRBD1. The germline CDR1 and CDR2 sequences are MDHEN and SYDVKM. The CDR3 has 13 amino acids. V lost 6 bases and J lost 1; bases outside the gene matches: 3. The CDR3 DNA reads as TGTGCCAGCAGCTACAGGGGTTCCTACGAGCAGTACTTC. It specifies CASSYRGSYEQYF.

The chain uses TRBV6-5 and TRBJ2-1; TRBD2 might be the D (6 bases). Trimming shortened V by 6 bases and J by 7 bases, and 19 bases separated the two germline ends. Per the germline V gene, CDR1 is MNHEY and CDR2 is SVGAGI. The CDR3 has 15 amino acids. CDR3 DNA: TGTGCCAGCAGCTTAAACCGGGACTCCTCTAATGAGCAGTTCTTC. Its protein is CASSLNRDSSNEQFF.

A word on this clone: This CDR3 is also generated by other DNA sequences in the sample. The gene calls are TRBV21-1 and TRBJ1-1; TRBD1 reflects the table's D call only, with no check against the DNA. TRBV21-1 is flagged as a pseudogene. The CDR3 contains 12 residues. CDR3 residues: CASSKTGWWAFF. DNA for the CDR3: TGTGCCAGCAGCAAGACAGGGTGGTGGGCTTTCTTT.

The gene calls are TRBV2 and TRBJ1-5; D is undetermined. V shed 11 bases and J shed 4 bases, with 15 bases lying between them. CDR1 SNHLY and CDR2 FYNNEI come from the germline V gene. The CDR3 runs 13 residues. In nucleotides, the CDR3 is TGTGCCGTGTCAATCGAGTGGAATCAGCCCCAGCATTTT. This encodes CAVSIEWNQPQHF. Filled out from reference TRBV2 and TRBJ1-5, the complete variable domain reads EPEVTQTPSHQVTQMGQEVILRCVPISNHLYFYWYRQILGQKVEFLVSFYNNEISEKSEIFDDQFSVERPDGSNFTLKIRSTKLEDSAMYFCAVSIEWNQPQHFGDGTRLSIL.

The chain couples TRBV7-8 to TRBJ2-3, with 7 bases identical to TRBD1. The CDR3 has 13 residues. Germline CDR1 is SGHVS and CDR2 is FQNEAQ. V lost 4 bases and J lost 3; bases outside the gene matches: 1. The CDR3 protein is CASSSQGTDTQYF. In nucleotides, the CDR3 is TGTGCCAGCAGCTCACAGGGGACAGATACGCAGTATTTT.

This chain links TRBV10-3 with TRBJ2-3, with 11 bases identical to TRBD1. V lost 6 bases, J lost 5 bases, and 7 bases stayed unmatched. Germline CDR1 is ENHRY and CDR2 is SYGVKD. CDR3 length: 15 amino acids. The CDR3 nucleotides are TGTGCCATCAGGGGACAGGGGGGAAGTGTAGATACGCAGTATTTT. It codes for CAIRGQGGSVDTQYF.

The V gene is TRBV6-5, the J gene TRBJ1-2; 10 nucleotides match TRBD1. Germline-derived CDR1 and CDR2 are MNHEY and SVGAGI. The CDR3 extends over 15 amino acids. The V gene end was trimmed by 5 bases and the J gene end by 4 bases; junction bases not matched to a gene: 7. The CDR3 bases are TGTGCCAGCAGTCCCAGGACAGGGGGAGGCTATGGCTACACCTTC. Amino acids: CASSPRTGGGYGYTF.

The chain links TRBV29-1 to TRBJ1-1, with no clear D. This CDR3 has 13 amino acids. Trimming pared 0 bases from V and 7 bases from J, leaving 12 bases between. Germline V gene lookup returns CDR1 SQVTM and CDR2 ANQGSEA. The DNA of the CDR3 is TGCAGCGTTGAAGATTGGGCATCTTATGAAGCTTTCTTT. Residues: CSVEDWASYEAFF.

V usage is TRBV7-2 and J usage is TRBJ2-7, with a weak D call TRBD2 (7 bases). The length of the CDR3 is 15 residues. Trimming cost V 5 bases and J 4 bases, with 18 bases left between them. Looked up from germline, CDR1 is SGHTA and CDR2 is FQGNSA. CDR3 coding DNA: TGTGCCAGCAGCCCAAGGGGGGGGCCAATTTACGAGCAGTACTTC. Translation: CASSPRGGPIYEQYF.

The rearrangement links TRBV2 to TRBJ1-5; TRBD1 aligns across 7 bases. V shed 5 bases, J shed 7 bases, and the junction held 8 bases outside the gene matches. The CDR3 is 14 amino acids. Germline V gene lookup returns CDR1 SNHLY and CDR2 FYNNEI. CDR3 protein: CASSSTGEAQPQHF. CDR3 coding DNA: TGTGCCAGCAGTTCAACAGGGGAGGCGCAGCCCCAGCATTTT.

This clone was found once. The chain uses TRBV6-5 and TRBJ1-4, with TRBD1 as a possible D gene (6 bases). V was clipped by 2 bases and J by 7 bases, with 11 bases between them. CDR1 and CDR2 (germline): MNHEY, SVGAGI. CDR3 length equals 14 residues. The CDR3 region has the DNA TGTGCCAGCAGTTACGAGCAGGGGACTGAAAAACTGTTTTTT. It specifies CASSYEQGTEKLFF.

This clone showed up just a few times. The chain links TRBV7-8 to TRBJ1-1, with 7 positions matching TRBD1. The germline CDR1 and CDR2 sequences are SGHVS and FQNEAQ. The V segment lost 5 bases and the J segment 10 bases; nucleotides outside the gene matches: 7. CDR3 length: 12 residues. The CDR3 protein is CASSLGTVGAFF. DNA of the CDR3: TGTGCCAGCAGCCTCGGGACAGTCGGAGCTTTCTTT.

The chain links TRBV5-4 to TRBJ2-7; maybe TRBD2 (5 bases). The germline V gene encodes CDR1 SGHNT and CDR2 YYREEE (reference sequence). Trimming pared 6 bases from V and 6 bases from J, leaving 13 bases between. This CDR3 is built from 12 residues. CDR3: CASNLIGGEQYF. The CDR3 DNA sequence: TGTGCCAGCAACCTCATTGGAGGCGAGCAGTACTTC. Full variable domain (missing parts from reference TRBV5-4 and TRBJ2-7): ETGVTQSPTHLIKTRGQQVTLRCSSQSGHNTVSWYQQALGQGPQFIFQYYREEENGRGNFPPRFSGLQFPNYSSELNVNALELDDSALYLCASNLIGGEQYFGPGTRLTVT.